The 30 T cell receptor beta chains below all came from one sample that was sequenced in a study of siplizumab effects on memory and regulatory T cells. Data came from immunoSEQ multiplex PCR; TCRdb stores just in-frame clones and leaves some out. The profile shows some 100,000 clones, 85% to 95% of them singletons. The specimen was non-Treg CD4+ T cells sorted from blood. The receptors derive from a human donor in good health.

The chain is built from TRBV25-1 and TRBJ2-7; D tentatively reads TRBD1 or TRBD2 (5 bases each). V dropped 8 bases and J dropped 1 base, with 12 bases sitting between them. The CDR3 has 13 amino acids. CDR1 is MGHDK and CDR2 is SYGVNS in the germline V gene. The CDR3 reads CASRGGGSYEQYF. CDR3 sequence (DNA): TGTGCCAGCCGAGGTGGGGGTTCCTACGAGCAGTACTTC.

This clone was seen once. The genes are TRBV5-8 and TRBJ1-5; no definite D call. The CDR3 is made up of 15 amino acids. Germline V gene lookup returns CDR1 SGHTS and CDR2 YDEGEE. Trimming took 4 bases from V and 5 from J, leaving 16 bases between them. CDR3 in DNA: TGTGCCAGCAGCCTTGGCGGAGGCAATTATCAGCCCCAGCATTTT. This gives the protein CASSLGGGNYQPQHF.

The V gene is TRBV5-1, the J gene TRBJ1-1; 9 nucleotides agree with TRBD1. V shed 0 bases and J 3 bases; nucleotides not matched to a gene: 6. The CDR3 length is 16 residues. The germline V gene encodes CDR1 SGHRS and CDR2 YFSETQ. CDR3 DNA sequence: TGCGCCAGCAGCTTGGCTGGGACAGGGTGGGACACTGAAGCTTTCTTT. Its translation: CASSLAGTGWDTEAFF.

This clone was observed a single time. The V gene is TRBV28, the J gene TRBJ2-3; the D gene is possibly TRBD1 (6 bases). This CDR3 has 11 residues. The V gene lost 4 bases and the J gene lost 14 bases, with 13 bases spanning the gap. CDR1 and CDR2 from the germline V gene are MDHEN and SYDVKM. The CDR3 DNA follows: TGTGCCAGCAGTTCCTTCCGGGACACGTATTTT. It translates to CASSSFRDTYF. Combining the CDR3 with reference TRBV28 and TRBJ2-3 gives the whole variable domain DVKVTQSSRYLVKRTGEKVFLECVQDMDHENMFWYRQDPGLGLRLIYFSYDVKMKEKGDIPEGYSVSREKKERFSLILESASTNQTSMYLCASSSFRDTYFGPGTRLTVL.

The CDR3 sequence: CASSSLPHRATQYF. CDR3 nucleotide sequence: TGTGCCAGCAGCTCCCTCCCACATCGAGCTACGCAGTATTTT. V gene TRBV7-9 combines with J gene TRBJ2-3; D not certain. The CDR3 loop spans 14 amino acids. V was pared by 4 bases and J by 8 bases, with 16 bases between. Per the germline V gene, CDR1 is SEHNR and CDR2 is FQNEAQ (reference sequence).

The gene calls are TRBV13 and TRBJ2-3; possibly TRBD2 for D (6 bases). The CDR3 is 10 residues long. Germline lookup yields CDR1 PRHDT and CDR2 FYEKMQ (reference sequence). Trimming removed 9 bases at V and 6 bases at J, with 7 bases between. CDR3 amino acids: CASGRDTQYF. The CDR3 coding sequence is TGTGCCAGTGGGAGGGATACGCAGTATTTT.

This chain connects TRBV28 to TRBJ1-1; no definite D call. The CDR3 runs to 13 residues. Trimming stripped 5 bases from V and 5 bases from J, with 12 bases between. Germline CDR1 is MDHEN and CDR2 is SYDVKM. The CDR3 region has the DNA TGTGCCAGCAGTCCCCCCCTTGGAACTGAAGCTTTCTTT. This gives the protein CASSPPLGTEAFF.

The CDR3 DNA reads TGTGCTAGTGGTCCGCGGACTAGCGGGAGGAGCACAGATACGCAGTATTTT. As protein: CASGPRTSGRSTDTQYF. V and J are TRBV12-5 and TRBJ2-3; TRBD2 matches 14 bases. With V trimmed by 5 bases and J by 0 bases, 4 bases remained unmatched. The germline V gene encodes CDR1 LGHNT and CDR2 FRNRAP. This CDR3 has 17 residues.

This sequence joins TRBV28 and TRBJ2-7, with 9 bases matching TRBD1. V was pared by 6 bases and J by 2 bases, with 5 bases of the junction left unmatched. From germline, CDR1 is MDHEN and CDR2 SYDVKM. CDR3 size: 14 residues. The CDR3 bases are TGTGCCAGCAGCAGACAGGGGGGAACCTACGAGCAGTACTTC. It translates to CASSRQGGTYEQYF.

Only one count was recorded for this clone. The chain uses TRBV9 and TRBJ2-7, with D possibly TRBD1 on 6 matching bases. Germline CDR1 is SGDLS and CDR2 is YYNGEE. V was trimmed by 1 base and J by 1 base, leaving 15 bases between them. There are 16 residues in the CDR3. CDR3 in amino acids: CASSVSALRGSYEQYF. The CDR3, as DNA: TGTGCCAGCAGCGTATCCGCTCTGAGGGGGTCCTACGAGCAGTACTTC.

The chain couples TRBV10-2 to TRBJ2-3, with unresolved D. Trimming removed 8 bases at V and 4 bases at J, with 10 bases between. Germline V gives CDR1 WSHSY, CDR2 SAAADI. The CDR3 spans 12 residues. The CDR3 region has the DNA TGCGCCAGCTCCACTACAGCAGATACGCAGTATTTT. Its protein product is CASSTTADTQYF.

This clone was observed a single time. The J gene is TRBJ2-3, the V gene TRBV5-4; D is tentatively TRBD1 or TRBD2 (5 bases each). Germline V gene lookup returns CDR1 SGHNT and CDR2 YYREEE (reference sequence). The length of the CDR3 is 17 residues. V lost 2 bases, J lost 3 bases, and 19 bases lay in between. CDR3 nucleotide sequence: TGTGCCAGCAGCTTTGAAGGGGACCGGAGTACGACAGATACGCAGTATTTT. Its translation is CASSFEGDRSTTDTQYF.

The J gene is TRBJ1-5, the V gene TRBV6-1; D gene uncertain. Germline values: CDR1 MNHNS, CDR2 SASEGT. V was shortened by 6 bases and J by 1 base, with 10 bases between the two germline ends. The length of the CDR3 is 14 residues. The CDR3 DNA reads TGTGCCAGCAGCCGAAGTGGGAGCAATCAGCCCCAGCATTTT. This gives the protein CASSRSGSNQPQHF.

In its sample, this clone was seen once. The rearrangement links TRBV6-1 to TRBJ2-1; the match to TRBD2 covers 9 bases. CDR3 length: 15 residues. Germline loops: CDR1 MNHNS, CDR2 SASEGT. The trim removed 6 bases at V and 4 bases at J, leaving 7 bases unmatched. The CDR3 sequence: CASSELSGSYNEQFF. The CDR3 DNA reads as TGTGCCAGCAGCGAACTTAGCGGGAGTTACAATGAGCAGTTCTTC.

The CDR3 coding sequence is TGTGCCAGCAGGACCGCCCTCTTGCAATTTGAGCAGTTCTTC. Encoded protein: CASRTALLQFEQFF. The chain carries TRBV28 and TRBJ2-1; no reliable D call. Germline loops: CDR1 MDHEN, CDR2 SYDVKM. This CDR3 has 14 amino acids. The V end was cut by 6 bases, the J end by 9 bases, with 18 bases between.

This sequence joins TRBV20-1 and TRBJ2-7; D not certain. The CDR3 totals 11 residues. Germline V gene lookup returns CDR1 DFQATT and CDR2 SNEGSKA (reference sequence). V lost 5 bases and J 0 bases, leaving 5 bases between the germline ends. The chain's CDR3 is CSASSSYEQYF. For the CDR3, the DNA is TGCAGTGCTTCGAGCTCCTACGAGCAGTACTTC.

This clone was seen once. The genes are TRBV5-1 and TRBJ2-6; no clear D gene. V was shortened by 4 bases and J by 0 bases, with 8 bases between the two germline ends. Germline V gives CDR1 SGHRS, CDR2 YFSETQ. CDR3 length equals 15 residues. CDR3 amino acids: CASSTPSSGANVLTF. The CDR3 DNA reads as TGCGCCAGCAGCACTCCAAGCTCTGGGGCCAACGTCCTGACTTTC.

This chain's CDR3 is CSAERNEKLFF. In DNA form, the CDR3 reads TGCAGTGCTGAGAGGAATGAAAAACTGTTTTTT. The rearrangement uses TRBV20-1 and TRBJ1-4; D ambiguous. Germline V gives CDR1 DFQATT, CDR2 SNEGSKA (reference sequence). Trimming left V 5 bases short and J 5 bases short, with 6 bases between. The CDR3 consists of 11 residues.

V and J are TRBV7-9 and TRBJ1-2, with D maybe TRBD1 (5 bases). The CDR3 length is 14 residues. The germline CDR1 and CDR2 sequences are SEHNR and FQNEAQ (reference sequence). V lost 6 bases, J lost 4 bases, and 15 bases lay in between. CDR3: CASSKGPLPYGYTF. The CDR3 DNA is TGTGCCAGCAGTAAGGGACCGCTCCCCTATGGCTACACCTTC.

The chain combines TRBV11-2 with TRBJ2-1, with D tentatively TRBD2 (5 bases). Germline CDR1 reads SGHAT; CDR2 reads FQNNGV. Trimming took off 9 bases at V and 0 bases at J, with 18 bases between the two ends. The length of the CDR3 is 16 residues. CDR3 DNA sequence: TGTGCCAGAGGTCACCGGGATAGGAGCTCCTACAATGAGCAGTTCTTC. Translation: CARGHRDRSSYNEQFF.

The chain links TRBV7-8 to TRBJ1-5; D gene uncertain. The CDR3 spans 14 residues. The V gene lost 1 base and the J gene lost 4 bases, with 8 bases spanning the gap. Germline CDR1 reads SGHVS; CDR2 reads FQNEAQ. The CDR3 protein is CASSLVAANQPQHF. The CDR3 nucleotides are TGTGCCAGCAGCTTAGTAGCAGCAAATCAGCCCCAGCATTTT.

V usage is TRBV10-2 and J usage is TRBJ1-5; unclear D gene. This CDR3 has 14 amino acids. Germline loops: CDR1 WSHSY, CDR2 SAAADI. Trimming took 2 bases from V and 5 from J, leaving 10 bases between them. As DNA, the CDR3 is TGCGCCAGCAGTGAGATGTCGCGCGATCAGCCCCAGCATTTT. Residues: CASSEMSRDQPQHF.

J is TRBJ1-5 and V is TRBV21-1. TRBV21-1 corresponds to a pseudogene. CDR3 length: 14 amino acids. CDR3 bases: TGTGCCAGCAGGAGCACGGGAAGCAATCAGCCCCAGCATTTT. Translation gives CASRSTGSNQPQHF.

The gene calls are TRBV7-7 and TRBJ2-1, with D perhaps matching TRBD1 or TRBD2 (5 bases each). The germline V gene encodes CDR1 SSHAT and CDR2 FNYEAQ (reference sequence). This CDR3 contains 14 residues. Trimming removed 4 bases at V and 9 bases at J, with 16 bases between. CDR3 nucleotides: TGTGCCAGCAGCTCCGACAGCGACTACGGTGAGCAGTTCTTC. This sequence encodes CASSSDSDYGEQFF.

About this clone itself: The sample has other DNA sequences that encode this CDR3 too. The CDR3 bases are TGTGCCAGCAGAACCATGCAGGGACTCGCATCGATATACGAGCAGTACTTC. This codes for CASRTMQGLASIYEQYF. V and J are TRBV28 and TRBJ2-7; possible D gene TRBD2, 6 bases. The CDR3 consists of 17 residues. Germline V gene lookup returns CDR1 MDHEN and CDR2 SYDVKM. The V end was cut by 6 bases, the J end by 4 bases, with 25 bases between.

The sample holds a few counts of this clone. V is TRBV7-9 and J is TRBJ1-5, with D perhaps TRBD1 (5 bases). Germline V gene lookup returns CDR1 SEHNR and CDR2 FQNEAQ (reference sequence). V was clipped by 3 bases and J by 6 bases, with 12 bases between them. This CDR3 contains 14 residues. For the CDR3, the DNA is TGTGCCAGCAGCTTTGACAGAGAAGGTCAGCCCCAGCATTTT. It codes for CASSFDREGQPQHF.

The J gene is TRBJ1-4, the V gene TRBV5-8; D call uncertain. Germline CDR1 SGHTS, CDR2 YDEGEE. CDR3 length: 17 amino acids. The germline V and J ends were trimmed by 2 bases and 0 bases, with 14 bases remaining between them. The CDR3 loop is CASSFHSPLATNEKLFF. The CDR3 DNA is TGTGCCAGCAGCTTTCACAGCCCCCTTGCAACTAATGAAAAACTGTTTTTT.

This rearrangement joins TRBV28 to TRBJ2-2; a weak D match, TRBD2 (5 bases). Trimming stripped 4 bases from V and 7 bases from J, with 19 bases between. CDR1 and CDR2 from the germline V gene are MDHEN and SYDVKM. This CDR3 is 16 amino acids long. CDR3 protein: CASSSSGVPSHGELFF. CDR3 nucleotides: TGTGCCAGCAGTTCCTCCGGGGTTCCCTCGCACGGGGAGCTGTTTTTT.

The chain couples TRBV6-5 to TRBJ1-5; D possibly corresponds to TRBD1 (5 bases). CDR1 and CDR2 from the germline V gene are MNHEY and SVGAGI. The V end was cut by 0 bases, the J end by 4 bases, with 13 bases between. CDR3 length: 16 residues. DNA for the CDR3: TGTGCCAGCAGTTACTCGTGGGACGGAAGAAATCAGCCCCAGCATTTT. Its translation is CASSYSWDGRNQPQHF.

The CDR3 sequence is CASSSFTNYGYTF. In nucleotides, the CDR3 is TGTGCCAGTAGTTCATTCACTAACTATGGCTACACCTTC. This chain uses TRBV19 with TRBJ1-2; D unclear. The CDR3 sequence is 13 residues long. Per the germline V gene, CDR1 is LNHDA and CDR2 is SQIVND (reference sequence). V was cut by 5 bases and J by 0 bases, with 7 bases left in between.